The source of this TCR beta chain is a study of T cells in Graves' hyperthyroidism and ophthalmopathy. CDR3 length: 14 amino acids. V was trimmed by 3 bases and J by 1 base, leaving 9 bases between them. Ten or more counts support this clonotype. The TCR beta CDR3 regions underwent amplification using RNA transcripts as the source. First-round RT-PCR with HTBI primers amplified the TCR CDR3 region. MiXCR, run by TCRdb on the multiplex PCR reads, gives a single entry per CDR3 protein. This table has about 360,000 distinct CDR3 sequences, around 25% appearing once. Newly diagnosed patients aged 18 to 65 had hyperthyroidism of under 2 months' duration.

J is TRBJ1-1 and V is TRBV12-3 or TRBV12-4; no clear D. The sequenced sample consisted of blood. The origin of this receptor is a man in his fifties with Graves' hyperthyroidism. The CDR3 nucleotides are TGTGCCAGCAGTTTGTCTTGGGGGAACACTGAAGCTTTCTTT. As protein: CASSLSWGNTEAFF.